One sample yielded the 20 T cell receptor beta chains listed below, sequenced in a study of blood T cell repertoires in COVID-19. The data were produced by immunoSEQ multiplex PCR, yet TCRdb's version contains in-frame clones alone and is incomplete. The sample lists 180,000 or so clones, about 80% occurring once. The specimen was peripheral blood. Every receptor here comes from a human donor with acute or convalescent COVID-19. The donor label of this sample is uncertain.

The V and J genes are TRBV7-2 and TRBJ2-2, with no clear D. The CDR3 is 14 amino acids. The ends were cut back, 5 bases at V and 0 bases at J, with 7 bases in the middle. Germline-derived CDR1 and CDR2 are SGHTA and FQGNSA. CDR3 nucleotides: TGTGCCAGCAGCATCGTAGCGAACACCGGGGAGCTGTTTTTT. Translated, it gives CASSIVANTGELFF. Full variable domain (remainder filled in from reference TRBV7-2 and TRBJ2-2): GAGVSQSPSNKVTEKGKDVELRCDPISGHTALYWYRQSLGQGLEFLIYFQGNSAPDKSGLPSDRFSAERTGGSVSTLTIQRTQQEDSAVYLCASSIVANTGELFFGEGSRLTVL.

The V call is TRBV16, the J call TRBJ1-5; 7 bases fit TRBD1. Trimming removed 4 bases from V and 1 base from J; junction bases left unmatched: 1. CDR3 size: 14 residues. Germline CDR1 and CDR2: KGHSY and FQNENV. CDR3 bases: TGTGCCAGCAGCCTACAGGGGAGCAATCAGCCCCAGCATTTT. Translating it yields CASSLQGSNQPQHF.

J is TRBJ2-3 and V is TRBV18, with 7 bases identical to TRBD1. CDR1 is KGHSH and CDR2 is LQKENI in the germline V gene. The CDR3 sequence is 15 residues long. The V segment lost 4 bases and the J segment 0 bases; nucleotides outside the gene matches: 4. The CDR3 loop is CASSRDRYSTDTQYF. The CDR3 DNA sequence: TGTGCCAGCTCACGGGACAGATATAGCACAGATACGCAGTATTTT.

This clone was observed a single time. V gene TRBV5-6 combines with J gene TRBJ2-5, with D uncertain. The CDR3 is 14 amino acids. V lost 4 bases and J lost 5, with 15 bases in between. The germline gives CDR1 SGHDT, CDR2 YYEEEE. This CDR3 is CASSPRRRRETQYF. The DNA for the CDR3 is TGTGCCAGCAGCCCCCGCCGGCGGCGGGAGACCCAGTACTTC.

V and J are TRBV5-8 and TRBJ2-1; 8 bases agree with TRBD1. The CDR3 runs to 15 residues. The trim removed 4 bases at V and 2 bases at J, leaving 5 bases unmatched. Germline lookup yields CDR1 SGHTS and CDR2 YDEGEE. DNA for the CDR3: TGTGCCAGCAGCCCCGGGACAGGAGCCTACAATGAGCAGTTCTTC. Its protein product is CASSPGTGAYNEQFF.

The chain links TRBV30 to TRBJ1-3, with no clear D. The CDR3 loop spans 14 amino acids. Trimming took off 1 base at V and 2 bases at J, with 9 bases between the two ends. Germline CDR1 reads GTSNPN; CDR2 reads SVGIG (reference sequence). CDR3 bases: TGTGCCTGGAGTGGAGGGAGCCCTGGAAACACCATATATTTT. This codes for CAWSGGSPGNTIYF.

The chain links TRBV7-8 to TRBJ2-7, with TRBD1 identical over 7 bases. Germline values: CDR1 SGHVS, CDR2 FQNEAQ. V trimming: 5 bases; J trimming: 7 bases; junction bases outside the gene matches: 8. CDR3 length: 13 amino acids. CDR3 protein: CASSPTTGREQYF. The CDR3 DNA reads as TGTGCCAGCAGCCCGACGACAGGGCGGGAGCAGTACTTC.

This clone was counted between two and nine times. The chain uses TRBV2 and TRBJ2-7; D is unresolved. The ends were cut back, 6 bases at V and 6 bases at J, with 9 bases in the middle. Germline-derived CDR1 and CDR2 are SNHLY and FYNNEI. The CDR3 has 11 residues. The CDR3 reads CASSGRGEQYF. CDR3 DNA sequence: TGTGCCAGCAGCGGCAGAGGCGAGCAGTACTTC.

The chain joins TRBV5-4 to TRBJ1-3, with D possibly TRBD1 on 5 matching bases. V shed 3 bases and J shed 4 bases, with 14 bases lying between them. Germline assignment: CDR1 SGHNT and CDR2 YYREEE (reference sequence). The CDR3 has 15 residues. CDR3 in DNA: TGTGCCAGCAGCTCTTCAGGGAAAATGGGAAACACCATATATTTT. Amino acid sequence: CASSSSGKMGNTIYF.

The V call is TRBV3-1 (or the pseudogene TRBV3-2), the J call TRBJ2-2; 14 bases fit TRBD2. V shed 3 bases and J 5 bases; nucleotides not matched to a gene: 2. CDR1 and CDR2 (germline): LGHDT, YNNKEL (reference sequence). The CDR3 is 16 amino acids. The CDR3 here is CASSQGLAGVTGELFF. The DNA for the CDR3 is TGTGCCAGCAGCCAGGGACTAGCGGGAGTTACCGGGGAGCTGTTTTTT.

The CDR3 loop reads CASNPNRGELYTDTQYF. The CDR3 region has the DNA TGTGCCAGCAACCCGAACAGGGGAGAACTCTACACAGATACGCAGTATTTT. The gene calls are TRBV5-5 and TRBJ2-3; 7 bases fit TRBD1. The CDR3 has 17 residues. Germline V gene lookup returns CDR1 SGHKS and CDR2 YYEKEE (reference sequence). The V and J ends lost 6 bases and 2 bases, in that order; junction bases with no gene match: 15.

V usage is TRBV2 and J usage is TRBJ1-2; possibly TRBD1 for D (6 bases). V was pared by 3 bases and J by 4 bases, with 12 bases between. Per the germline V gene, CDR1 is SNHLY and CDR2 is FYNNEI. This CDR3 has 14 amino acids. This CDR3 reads CASSDSGGAYGYTF. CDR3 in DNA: TGTGCCAGCAGTGATTCCGGGGGGGCCTATGGCTACACCTTC.

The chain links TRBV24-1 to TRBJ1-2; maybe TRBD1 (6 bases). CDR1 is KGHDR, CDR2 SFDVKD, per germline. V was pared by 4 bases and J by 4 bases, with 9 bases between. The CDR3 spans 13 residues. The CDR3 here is CATSEDSFYGYTF. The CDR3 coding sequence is TGTGCCACCAGTGAGGACAGTTTCTATGGCTACACCTTC.

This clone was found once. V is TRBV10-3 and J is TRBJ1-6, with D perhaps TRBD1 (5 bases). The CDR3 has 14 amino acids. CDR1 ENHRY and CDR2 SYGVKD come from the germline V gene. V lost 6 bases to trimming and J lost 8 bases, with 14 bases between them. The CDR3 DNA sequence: TGTGCCATCAGCGGGGGGTTCGGAGATTCACCCCTCCACTTT. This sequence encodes CAISGGFGDSPLHF.

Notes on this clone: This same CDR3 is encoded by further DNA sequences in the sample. DNA for the CDR3: TGTGCCAGCAGTTTAACAGGCAACTATGGCTACACCTTC. Protein: CASSLTGNYGYTF. V is TRBV12-3 or TRBV12-4 and J is TRBJ1-2, with D maybe TRBD1 (5 bases). The CDR3 covers 13 residues. With 2 bases removed from V and 2 bases from J, the gap between germline ends came to 6 bases.

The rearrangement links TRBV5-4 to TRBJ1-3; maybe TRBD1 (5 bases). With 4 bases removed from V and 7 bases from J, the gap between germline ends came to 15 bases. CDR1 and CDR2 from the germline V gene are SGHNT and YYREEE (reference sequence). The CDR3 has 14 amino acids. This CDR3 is CASSPNRFGNTIYF. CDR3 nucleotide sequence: TGTGCCAGCAGCCCCAACAGGTTCGGGAACACCATATATTTT. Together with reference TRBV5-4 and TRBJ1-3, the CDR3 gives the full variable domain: ETGVTQSPTHLIKTRGQQVTLRCSSQSGHNTVSWYQQALGQGPQFIFQYYREEENGRGNFPPRFSGLQFPNYSSELNVNALELDDSALYLCASSPNRFGNTIYFGEGSWLTVV.

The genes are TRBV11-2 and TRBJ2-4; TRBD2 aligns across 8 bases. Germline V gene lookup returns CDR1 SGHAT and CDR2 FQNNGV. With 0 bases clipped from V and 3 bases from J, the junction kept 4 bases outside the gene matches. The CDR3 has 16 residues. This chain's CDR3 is CASSLDSSGNKNIQYF. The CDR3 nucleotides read TGTGCCAGCAGCTTAGATAGTAGCGGGAACAAAAACATTCAGTACTTC.

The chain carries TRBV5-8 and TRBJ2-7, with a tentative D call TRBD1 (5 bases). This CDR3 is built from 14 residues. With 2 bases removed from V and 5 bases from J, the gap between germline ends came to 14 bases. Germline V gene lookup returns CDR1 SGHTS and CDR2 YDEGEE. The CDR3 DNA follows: TGTGCCAGCAGCTTTGAAGGGGCGGTGAACGAGCAGTACTTC. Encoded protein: CASSFEGAVNEQYF.

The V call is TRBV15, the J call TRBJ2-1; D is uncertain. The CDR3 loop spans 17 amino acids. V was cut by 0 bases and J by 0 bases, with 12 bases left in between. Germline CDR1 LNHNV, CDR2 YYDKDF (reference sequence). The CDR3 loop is CATSRDKRPPSYNEQFF. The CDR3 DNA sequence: TGTGCCACCAGCAGAGATAAGAGGCCTCCCTCCTACAATGAGCAGTTCTTC.

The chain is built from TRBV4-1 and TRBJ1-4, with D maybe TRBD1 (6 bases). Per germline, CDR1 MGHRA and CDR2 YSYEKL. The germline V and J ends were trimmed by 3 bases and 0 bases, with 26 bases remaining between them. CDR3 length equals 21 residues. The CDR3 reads CASSQEQAGTTTSATNEKLFF. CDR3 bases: TGCGCCAGCAGCCAGGAACAGGCCGGGACAACCACTTCTGCAACTAATGAAAAACTGTTTTTT.